Here is one T cell receptor beta chain with its context. TCRdb keeps only in-frame clones here, not all; method: immunoSEQ multiplex PCR. This sample has about 300,000 clones, with roughly nine tenths found just once. The data were taken from a study of blood T cell repertoires in COVID-19. The sequenced sample was PBMCs or T cells enriched from blood (not recorded which). The source is a woman aged 25-40 years who had recovered from COVID-19.

The CDR3, as DNA: TGTGCCAGCAGTTACACAGGGAGCTCCTACGAGCAGTACTTC. Translation gives CASSYTGSSYEQYF. The chain employs TRBV6-6 and TRBJ2-7; a weak D match, TRBD1 (6 bases). V shed 2 bases and J shed 0 bases, with 8 bases lying between them. The CDR3 spans 14 residues. The germline V gene has CDR1 MNHNY and CDR2 SVGAGI (reference sequence).